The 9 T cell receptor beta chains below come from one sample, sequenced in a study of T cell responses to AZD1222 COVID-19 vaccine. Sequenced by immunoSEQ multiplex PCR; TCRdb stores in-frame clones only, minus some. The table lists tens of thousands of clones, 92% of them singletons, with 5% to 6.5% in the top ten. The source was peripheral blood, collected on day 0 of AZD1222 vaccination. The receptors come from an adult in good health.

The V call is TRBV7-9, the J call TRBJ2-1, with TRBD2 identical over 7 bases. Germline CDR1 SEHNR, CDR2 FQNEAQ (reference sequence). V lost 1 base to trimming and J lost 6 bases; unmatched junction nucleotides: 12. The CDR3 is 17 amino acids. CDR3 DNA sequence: TGTGCCAGCAGCTTAGAAGGGTCTAGCGGTCCATCCAATGAGCAGTTCTTC. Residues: CASSLEGSSGPSNEQFF.

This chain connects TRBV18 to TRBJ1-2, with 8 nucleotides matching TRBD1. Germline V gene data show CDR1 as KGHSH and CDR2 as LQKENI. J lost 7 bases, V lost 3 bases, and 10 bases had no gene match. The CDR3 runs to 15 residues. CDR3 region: CASSPQGAEFSGYTF. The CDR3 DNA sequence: TGTGCCAGCTCACCCCAGGGGGCGGAGTTCAGTGGCTACACCTTC.

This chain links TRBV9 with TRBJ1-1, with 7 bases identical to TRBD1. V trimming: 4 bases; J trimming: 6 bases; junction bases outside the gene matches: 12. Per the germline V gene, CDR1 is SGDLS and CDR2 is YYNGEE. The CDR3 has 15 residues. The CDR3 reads CASSPGDSPTAEAFF. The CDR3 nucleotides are TGTGCCAGCAGCCCCGGGGACAGCCCTACAGCTGAAGCTTTCTTT.

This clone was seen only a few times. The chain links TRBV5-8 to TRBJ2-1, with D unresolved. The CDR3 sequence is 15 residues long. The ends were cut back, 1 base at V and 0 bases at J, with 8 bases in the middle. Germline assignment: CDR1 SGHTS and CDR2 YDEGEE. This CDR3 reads CASSLSRSSYNEQFF. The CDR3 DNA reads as TGTGCCAGCAGCTTGTCCCGGAGCTCCTACAATGAGCAGTTCTTC.

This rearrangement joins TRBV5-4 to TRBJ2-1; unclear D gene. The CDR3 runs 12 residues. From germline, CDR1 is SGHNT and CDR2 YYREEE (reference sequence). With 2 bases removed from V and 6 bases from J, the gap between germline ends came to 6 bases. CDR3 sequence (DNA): TGTGCCAGCAGCTTTGACGGCAATGAGCAGTTCTTC. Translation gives CASSFDGNEQFF.

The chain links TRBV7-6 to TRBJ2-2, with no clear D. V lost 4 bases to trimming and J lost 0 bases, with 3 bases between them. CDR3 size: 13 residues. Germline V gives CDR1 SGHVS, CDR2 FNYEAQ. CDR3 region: CASSSSNTGELFF. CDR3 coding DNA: TGTGCCAGCAGCTCGTCGAACACCGGGGAGCTGTTTTTT.

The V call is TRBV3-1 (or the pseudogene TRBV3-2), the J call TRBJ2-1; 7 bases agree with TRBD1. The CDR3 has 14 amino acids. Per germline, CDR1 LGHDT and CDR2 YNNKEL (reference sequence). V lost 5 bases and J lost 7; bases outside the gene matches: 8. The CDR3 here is CASSTRQGWNEQFF. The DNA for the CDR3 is TGTGCCAGCAGCACCCGACAGGGTTGGAATGAGCAGTTCTTC.

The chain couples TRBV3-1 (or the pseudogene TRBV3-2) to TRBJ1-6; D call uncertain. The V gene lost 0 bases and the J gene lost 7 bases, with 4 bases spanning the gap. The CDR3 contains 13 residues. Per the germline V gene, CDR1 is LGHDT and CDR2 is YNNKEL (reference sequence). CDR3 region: CASSQEENSPLHF. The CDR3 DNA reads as TGTGCCAGCAGCCAAGAGGAGAATTCACCCCTCCACTTT.

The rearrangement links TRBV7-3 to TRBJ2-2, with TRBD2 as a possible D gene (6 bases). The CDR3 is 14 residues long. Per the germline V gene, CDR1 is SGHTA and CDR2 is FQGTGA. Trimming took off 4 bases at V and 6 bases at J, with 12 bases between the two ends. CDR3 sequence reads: CASSWMGGPGELFF. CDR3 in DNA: TGTGCCAGCAGCTGGATGGGGGGTCCCGGGGAGCTGTTTTTT. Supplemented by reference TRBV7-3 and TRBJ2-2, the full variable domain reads GAGVSQTPSNKVTEKGKYVELRCDPISGHTALYWYRQSLGQGPEFLIYFQGTGAADDSGLPNDRFFAVRPEGSVSTLKIQRTERGDSAVYLCASSWMGGPGELFFGEGSRLTVL.